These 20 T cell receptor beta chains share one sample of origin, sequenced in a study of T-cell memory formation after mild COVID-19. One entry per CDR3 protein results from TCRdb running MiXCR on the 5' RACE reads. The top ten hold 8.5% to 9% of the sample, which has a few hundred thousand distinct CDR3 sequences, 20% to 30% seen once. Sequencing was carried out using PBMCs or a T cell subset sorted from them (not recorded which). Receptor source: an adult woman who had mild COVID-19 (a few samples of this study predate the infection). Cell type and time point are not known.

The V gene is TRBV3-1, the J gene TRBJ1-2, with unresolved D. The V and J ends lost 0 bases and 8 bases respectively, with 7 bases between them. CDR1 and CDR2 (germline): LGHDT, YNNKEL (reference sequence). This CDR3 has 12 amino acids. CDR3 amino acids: CASSQDIRGYTF. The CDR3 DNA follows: TGTGCCAGCAGCCAAGATATTAGGGGCTACACCTTC.

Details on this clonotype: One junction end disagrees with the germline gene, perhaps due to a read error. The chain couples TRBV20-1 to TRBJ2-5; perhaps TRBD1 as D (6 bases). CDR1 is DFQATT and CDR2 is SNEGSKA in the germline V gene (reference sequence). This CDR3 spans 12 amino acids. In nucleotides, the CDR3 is TGCAGTGCTCGAAGGGCTAGGGCGGACAGTCACTTC. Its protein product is CSARRARADSHF.

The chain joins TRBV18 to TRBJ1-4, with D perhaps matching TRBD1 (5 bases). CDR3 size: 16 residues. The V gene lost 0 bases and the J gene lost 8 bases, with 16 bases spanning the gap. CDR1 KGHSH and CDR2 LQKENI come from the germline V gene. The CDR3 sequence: CASSPPRRGSDEKLFF. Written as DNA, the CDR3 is TGTGCCAGCTCACCACCGAGGCGGGGCTCGGACGAAAAACTGTTTTTT.

Here the CDR3 reads CASSLGRRTSGLYTDTQYF. CDR3 bases: TGTGCCAGCAGCTTAGGGCGGAGGACTAGCGGGCTATACACAGATACGCAGTATTTT. The chain carries TRBV11-3 and TRBJ2-3; TRBD2 aligns across 11 bases. CDR3 length: 19 amino acids. V gave up 1 base and J gave up 2 bases; unmatched junction bases: 11. Germline CDR1 reads SGHNT; CDR2 reads YENEEA.

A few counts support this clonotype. This chain's CDR3 is CASSQAGLAGETQYF. DNA for the CDR3: TGTGCCAGCAGTCAAGCGGGACTAGCGGGAGAGACCCAGTACTTC. The chain joins TRBV12-3 or TRBV12-4 to TRBJ2-5; 12 positions match TRBD2. Losses at the gene ends were 5 bases for V and 4 bases for J; bases not matched to a gene: 5. CDR3 length: 15 residues.

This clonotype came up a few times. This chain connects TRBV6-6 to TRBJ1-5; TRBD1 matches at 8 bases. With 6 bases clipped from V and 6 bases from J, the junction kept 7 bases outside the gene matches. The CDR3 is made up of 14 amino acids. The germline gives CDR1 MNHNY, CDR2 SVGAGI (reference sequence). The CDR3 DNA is TGTGCCAGCAGACCGGACAGGGCTAGTCAGCCCCAGCATTTT. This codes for CASRPDRASQPQHF.

The CDR3: CASSGGRFPTDTQYF. In DNA, the CDR3 is TGTGCCAGCAGTGGGGGCCGATTCCCGACAGATACGCAGTATTTT. V and J are TRBV25-1 and TRBJ2-3; tentative D call: TRBD1 (5 bases). CDR1 MGHDK and CDR2 SYGVNS come from the germline V gene. Trimming stripped 4 bases from V and 3 bases from J, with 14 bases between. This CDR3 is 15 amino acids long. Full variable domain (rest looked up from reference TRBV25-1 and TRBJ2-3): EADIYQTPRYLVIGTGKKITLECSQTMGHDKMYWYQQDPGMELHLIHYSYGVNSTEKGDLSSESTVSRIRTEHFPLTLESARPSHTSQYLCASSGGRFPTDTQYFGPGTRLTVL.

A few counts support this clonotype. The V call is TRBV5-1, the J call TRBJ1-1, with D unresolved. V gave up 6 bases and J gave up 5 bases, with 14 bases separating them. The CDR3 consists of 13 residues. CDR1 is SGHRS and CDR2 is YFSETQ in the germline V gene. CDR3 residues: CASTLHGRTEAFF. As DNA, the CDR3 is TGCGCCAGCACCCTACATGGGAGAACTGAAGCTTTCTTT.

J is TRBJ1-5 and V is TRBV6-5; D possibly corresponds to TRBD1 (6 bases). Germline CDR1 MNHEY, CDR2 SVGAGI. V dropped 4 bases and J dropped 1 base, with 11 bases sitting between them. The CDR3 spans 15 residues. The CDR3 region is CASSLDSWSNQPQHF. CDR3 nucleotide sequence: TGTGCCAGCAGTTTGGACAGCTGGAGCAATCAGCCCCAGCATTTT.

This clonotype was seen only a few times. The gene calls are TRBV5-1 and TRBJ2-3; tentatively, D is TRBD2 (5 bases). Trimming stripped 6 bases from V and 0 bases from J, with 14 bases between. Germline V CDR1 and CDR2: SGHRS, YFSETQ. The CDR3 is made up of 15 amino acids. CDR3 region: CASNVAYPSTDTQYF. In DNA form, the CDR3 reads TGCGCCAGCAACGTAGCGTACCCTAGCACAGATACGCAGTATTTT. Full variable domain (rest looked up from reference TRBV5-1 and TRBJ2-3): KAGVTQTPRYLIKTRGQQVTLSCSPISGHRSVSWYQQTPGQGLQFLFEYFSETQRNKGNFPGRFSGRQFSNSRSEMNVSTLELGDSALYLCASNVAYPSTDTQYFGPGTRLTVL.

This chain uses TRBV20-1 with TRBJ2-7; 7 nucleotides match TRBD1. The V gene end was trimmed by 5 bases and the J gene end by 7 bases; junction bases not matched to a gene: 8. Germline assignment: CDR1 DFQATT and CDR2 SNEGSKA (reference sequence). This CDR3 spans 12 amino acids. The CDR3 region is CSALLQGREQYF. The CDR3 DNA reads TGCAGTGCTCTCCTACAGGGGCGGGAGCAGTACTTC.

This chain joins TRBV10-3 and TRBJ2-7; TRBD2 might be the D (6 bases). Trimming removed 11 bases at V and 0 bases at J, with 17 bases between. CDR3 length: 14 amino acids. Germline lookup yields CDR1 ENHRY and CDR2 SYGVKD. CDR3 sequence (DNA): TGTGCCGTAATGGAGGGCCAAAGCTCCTACGAGCAGTACTTC. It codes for CAVMEGQSSYEQYF.

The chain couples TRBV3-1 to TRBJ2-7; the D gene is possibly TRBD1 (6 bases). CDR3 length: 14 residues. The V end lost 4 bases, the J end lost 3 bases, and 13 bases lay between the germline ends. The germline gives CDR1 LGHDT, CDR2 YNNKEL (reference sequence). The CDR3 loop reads CASSPRTESYEQYF. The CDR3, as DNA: TGTGCCAGCAGCCCCCGGACAGAGAGCTACGAGCAGTACTTC.

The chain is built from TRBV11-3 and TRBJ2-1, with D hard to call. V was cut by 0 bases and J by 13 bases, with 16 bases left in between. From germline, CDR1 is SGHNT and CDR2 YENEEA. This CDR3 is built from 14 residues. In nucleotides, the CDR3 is TGTGCCAGCAGCTTAGACCCCCTGGCTAGTGGCCAGTTCTTC. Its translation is CASSLDPLASGQFF.

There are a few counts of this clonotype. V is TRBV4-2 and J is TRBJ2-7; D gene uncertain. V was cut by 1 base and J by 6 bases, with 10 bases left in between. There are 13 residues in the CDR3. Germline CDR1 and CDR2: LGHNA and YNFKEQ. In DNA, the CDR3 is TGTGCCAGCAGCCAAGTGGTGTGGGGCGAGCAGTACTTC. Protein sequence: CASSQVVWGEQYF.

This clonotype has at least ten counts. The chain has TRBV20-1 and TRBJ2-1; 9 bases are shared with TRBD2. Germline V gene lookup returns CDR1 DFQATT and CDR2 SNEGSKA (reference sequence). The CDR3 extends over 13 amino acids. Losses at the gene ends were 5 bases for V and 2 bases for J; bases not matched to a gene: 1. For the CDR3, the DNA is TGCAGTGCTCCTAGCGGGGCCTACAATGAGCAGTTCTTC. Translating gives CSAPSGAYNEQFF.

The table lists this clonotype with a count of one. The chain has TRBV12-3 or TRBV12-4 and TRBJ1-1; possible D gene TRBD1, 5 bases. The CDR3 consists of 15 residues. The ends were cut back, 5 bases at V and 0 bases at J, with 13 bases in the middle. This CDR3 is CASSTSGTMNTEAFF. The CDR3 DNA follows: TGTGCCAGCAGTACTTCCGGGACCATGAACACTGAAGCTTTCTTT.

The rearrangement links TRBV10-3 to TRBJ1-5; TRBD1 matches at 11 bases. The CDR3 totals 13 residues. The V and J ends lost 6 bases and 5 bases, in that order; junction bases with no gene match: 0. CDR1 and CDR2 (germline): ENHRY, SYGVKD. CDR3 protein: CAIRGQGDQPQHF. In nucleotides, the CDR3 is TGTGCCATCAGGGGACAGGGGGATCAGCCCCAGCATTTT.

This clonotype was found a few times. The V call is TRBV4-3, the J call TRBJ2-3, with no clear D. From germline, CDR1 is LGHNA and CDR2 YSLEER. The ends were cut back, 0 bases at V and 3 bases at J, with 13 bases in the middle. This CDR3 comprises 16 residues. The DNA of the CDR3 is TGCGCCAGCAGCCAAGAGCGTGGGGTCAGGACAGATACGCAGTATTTT. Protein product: CASSQERGVRTDTQYF.

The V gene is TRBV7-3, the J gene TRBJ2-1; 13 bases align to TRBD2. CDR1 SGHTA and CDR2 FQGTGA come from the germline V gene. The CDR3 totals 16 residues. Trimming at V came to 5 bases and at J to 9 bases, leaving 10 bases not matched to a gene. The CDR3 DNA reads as TGTGCCAGCAGCCCTATCGGGACTAGCGGGGCGGGTGAGCAGTTCTTC. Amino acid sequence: CASSPIGTSGAGEQFF.